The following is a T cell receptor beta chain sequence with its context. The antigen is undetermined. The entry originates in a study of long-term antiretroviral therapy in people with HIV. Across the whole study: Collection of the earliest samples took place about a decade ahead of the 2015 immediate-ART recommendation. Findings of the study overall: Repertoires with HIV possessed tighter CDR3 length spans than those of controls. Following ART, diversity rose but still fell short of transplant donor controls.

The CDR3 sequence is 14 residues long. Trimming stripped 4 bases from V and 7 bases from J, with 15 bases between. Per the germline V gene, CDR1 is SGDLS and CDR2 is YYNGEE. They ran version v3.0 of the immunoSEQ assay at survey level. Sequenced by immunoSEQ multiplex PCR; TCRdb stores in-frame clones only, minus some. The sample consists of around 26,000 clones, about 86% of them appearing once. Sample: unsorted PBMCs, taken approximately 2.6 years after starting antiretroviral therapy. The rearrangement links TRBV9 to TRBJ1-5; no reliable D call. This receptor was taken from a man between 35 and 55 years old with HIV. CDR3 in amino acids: CASSPFPDGQPQHF. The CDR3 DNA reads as TGTGCCAGCAGCCCCTTCCCTGACGGGCAGCCCCAGCATTTT.